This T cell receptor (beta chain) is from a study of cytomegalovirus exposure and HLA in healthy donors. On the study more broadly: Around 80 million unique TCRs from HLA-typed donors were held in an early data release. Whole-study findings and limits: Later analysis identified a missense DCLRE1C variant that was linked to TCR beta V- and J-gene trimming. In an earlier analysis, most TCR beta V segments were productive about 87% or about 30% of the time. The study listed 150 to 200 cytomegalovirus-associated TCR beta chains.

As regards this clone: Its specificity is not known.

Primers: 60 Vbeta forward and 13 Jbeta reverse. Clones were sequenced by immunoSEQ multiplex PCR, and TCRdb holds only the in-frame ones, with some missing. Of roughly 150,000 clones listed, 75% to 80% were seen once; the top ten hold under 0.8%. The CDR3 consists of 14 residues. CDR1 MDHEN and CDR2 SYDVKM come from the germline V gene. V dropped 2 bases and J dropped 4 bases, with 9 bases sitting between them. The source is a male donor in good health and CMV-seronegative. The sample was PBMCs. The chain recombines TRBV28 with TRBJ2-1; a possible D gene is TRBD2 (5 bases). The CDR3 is CASSLGGGYNEQFF. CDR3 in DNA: TGTGCCAGCAGTTTAGGAGGAGGTTACAATGAGCAGTTCTTC.